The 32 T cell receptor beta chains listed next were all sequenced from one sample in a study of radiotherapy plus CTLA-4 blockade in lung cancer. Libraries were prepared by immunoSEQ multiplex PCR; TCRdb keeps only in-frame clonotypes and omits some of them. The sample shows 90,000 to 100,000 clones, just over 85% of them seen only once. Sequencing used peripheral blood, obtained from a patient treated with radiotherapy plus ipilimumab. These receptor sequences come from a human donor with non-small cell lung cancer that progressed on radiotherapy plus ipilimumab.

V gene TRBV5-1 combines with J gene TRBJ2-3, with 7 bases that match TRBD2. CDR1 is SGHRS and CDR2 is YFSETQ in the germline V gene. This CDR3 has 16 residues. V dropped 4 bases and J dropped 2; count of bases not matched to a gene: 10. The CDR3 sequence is CASSPYRAGSTDTQYF. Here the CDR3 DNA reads TGCGCCAGCAGCCCCTATAGAGCGGGATCCACAGATACGCAGTATTTT.

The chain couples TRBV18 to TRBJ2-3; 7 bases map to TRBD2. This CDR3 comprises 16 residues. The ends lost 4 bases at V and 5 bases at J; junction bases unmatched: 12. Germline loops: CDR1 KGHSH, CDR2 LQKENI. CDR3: CASSLLPGPGGDTQYF. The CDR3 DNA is TGTGCCAGCTCACTCCTCCCGGGCCCGGGGGGAGATACGCAGTATTTT.

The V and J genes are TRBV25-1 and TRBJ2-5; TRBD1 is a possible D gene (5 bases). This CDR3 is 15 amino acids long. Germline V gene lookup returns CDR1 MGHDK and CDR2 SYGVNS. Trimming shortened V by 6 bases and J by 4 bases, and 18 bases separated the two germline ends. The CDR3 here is CASRLTASSGETQYF. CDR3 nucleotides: TGTGCCAGCAGGTTGACAGCCAGTTCGGGAGAGACCCAGTACTTC.

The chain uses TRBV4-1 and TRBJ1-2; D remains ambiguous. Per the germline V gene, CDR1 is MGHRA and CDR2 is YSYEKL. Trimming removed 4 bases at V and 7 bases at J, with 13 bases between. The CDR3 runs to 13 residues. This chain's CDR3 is CASSLGDISGYTF. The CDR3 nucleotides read TGCGCCAGCAGCCTTGGGGATATCTCTGGCTACACCTTC.

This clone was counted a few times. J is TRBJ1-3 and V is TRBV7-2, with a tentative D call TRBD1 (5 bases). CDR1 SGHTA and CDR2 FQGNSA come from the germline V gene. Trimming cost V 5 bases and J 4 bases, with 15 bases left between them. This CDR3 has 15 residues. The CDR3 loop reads CASSPLRVRGNTIYF. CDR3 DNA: TGTGCCAGCAGCCCCCTCAGGGTACGCGGAAACACCATATATTTT.

DNA of the CDR3: TGTGCCAGTAGTATAGAGGCCTCGACAACGAAGCAGTACTTC. This translates into CASSIEASTTKQYF. V gene TRBV19 combines with J gene TRBJ2-7; no firm D call. The CDR3 has 14 amino acids. V dropped 0 bases and J dropped 8 bases, with 14 bases sitting between them. Germline lookup yields CDR1 LNHDA and CDR2 SQIVND (reference sequence).

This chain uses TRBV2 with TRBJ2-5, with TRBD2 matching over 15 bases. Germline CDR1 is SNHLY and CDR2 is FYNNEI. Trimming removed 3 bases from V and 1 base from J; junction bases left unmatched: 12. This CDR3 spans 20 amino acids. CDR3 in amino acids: CASSEPRGTSGRWIQETQYF. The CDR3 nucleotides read TGTGCCAGCAGTGAGCCCAGGGGGACTAGCGGGAGGTGGATCCAAGAGACCCAGTACTTC.

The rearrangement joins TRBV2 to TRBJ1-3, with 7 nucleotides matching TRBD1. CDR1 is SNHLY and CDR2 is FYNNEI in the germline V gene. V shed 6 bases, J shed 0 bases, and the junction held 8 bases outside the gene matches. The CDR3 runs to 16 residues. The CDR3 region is CASSWDSSNSGNTIYF. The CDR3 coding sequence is TGTGCCAGCAGCTGGGACAGCTCCAACTCTGGAAACACCATATATTTT.

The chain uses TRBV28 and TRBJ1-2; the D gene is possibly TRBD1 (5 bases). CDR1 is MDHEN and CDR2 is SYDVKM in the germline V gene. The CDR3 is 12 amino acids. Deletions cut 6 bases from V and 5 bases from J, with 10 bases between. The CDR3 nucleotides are TGTGCCAGCAGCCGAGACAGTTATGGCTACACCTTC. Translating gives CASSRDSYGYTF.

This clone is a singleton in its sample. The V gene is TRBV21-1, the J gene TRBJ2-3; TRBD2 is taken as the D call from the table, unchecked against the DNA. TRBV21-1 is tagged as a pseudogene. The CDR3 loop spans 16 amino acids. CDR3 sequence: CASSKEGGSRSDTQYF. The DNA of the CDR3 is TGTGCCAGCAGCAAAGAGGGCGGGAGTCGTTCAGATACGCAGTATTTT.

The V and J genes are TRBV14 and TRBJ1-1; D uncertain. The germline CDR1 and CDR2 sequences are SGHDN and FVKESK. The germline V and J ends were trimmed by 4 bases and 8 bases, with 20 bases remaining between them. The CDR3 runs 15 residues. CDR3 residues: CASSPHMSHLSEAFF. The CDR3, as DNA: TGTGCCAGCAGCCCCCATATGTCCCACCTGTCCGAAGCTTTCTTT.

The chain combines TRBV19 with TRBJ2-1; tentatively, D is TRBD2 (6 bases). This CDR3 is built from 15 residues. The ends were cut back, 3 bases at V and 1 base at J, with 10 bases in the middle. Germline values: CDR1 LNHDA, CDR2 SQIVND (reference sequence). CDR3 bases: TGTGCCAGTAGTATCGGTGGGAGGTCCTACAATGAGCAGTTCTTC. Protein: CASSIGGRSYNEQFF.

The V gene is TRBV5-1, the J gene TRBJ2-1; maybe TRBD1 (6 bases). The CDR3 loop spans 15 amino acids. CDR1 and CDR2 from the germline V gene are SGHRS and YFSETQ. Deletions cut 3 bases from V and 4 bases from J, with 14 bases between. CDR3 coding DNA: TGCGCCAGCAGCTCAGGGGCCGGTCTGTACAATGAGCAGTTCTTC. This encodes CASSSGAGLYNEQFF. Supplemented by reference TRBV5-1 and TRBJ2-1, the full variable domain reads KAGVTQTPRYLIKTRGQQVTLSCSPISGHRSVSWYQQTPGQGLQFLFEYFSETQRNKGNFPGRFSGRQFSNSRSEMNVSTLELGDSALYLCASSSGAGLYNEQFFGPGTRLTVL.

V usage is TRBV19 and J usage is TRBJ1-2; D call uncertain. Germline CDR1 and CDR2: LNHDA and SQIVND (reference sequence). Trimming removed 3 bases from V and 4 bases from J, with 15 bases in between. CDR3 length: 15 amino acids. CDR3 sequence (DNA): TGTGCCAGTAGTATTCCTAGGCGGGCCAGCTATGGCTACACCTTC. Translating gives CASSIPRRASYGYTF.

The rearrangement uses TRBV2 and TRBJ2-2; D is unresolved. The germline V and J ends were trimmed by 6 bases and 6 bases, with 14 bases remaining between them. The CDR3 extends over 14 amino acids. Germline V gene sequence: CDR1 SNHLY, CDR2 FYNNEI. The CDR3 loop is CASSLDDLAGELFF. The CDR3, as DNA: TGTGCCAGCAGCCTCGATGACCTGGCCGGGGAGCTGTTTTTT.

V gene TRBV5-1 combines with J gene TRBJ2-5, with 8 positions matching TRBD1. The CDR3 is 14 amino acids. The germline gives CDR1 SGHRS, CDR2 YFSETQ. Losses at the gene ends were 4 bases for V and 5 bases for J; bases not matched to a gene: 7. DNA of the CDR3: TGCGCCAGCAGCCTGGACAGGGTCGGTGAGACCCAGTACTTC. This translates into CASSLDRVGETQYF. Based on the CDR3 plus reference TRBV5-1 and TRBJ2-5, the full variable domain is KAGVTQTPRYLIKTRGQQVTLSCSPISGHRSVSWYQQTPGQGLQFLFEYFSETQRNKGNFPGRFSGRQFSNSRSEMNVSTLELGDSALYLCASSLDRVGETQYFGPGTRLLVL.

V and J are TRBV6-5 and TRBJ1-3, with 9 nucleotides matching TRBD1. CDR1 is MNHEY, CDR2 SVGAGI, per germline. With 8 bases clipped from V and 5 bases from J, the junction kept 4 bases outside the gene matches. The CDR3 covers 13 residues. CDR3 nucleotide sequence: TGTGCCAGCCGAGGGACAGGGAGAAACACCATATATTTT. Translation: CASRGTGRNTIYF.

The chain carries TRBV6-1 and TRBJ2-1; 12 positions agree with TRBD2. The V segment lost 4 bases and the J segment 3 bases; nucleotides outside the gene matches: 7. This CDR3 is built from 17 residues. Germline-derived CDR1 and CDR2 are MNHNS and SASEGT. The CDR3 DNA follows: TGTGCCAGCAGTGCAGTACTGACTAGCGGGAGCTACAATGAGCAGTTCTTC. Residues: CASSAVLTSGSYNEQFF.

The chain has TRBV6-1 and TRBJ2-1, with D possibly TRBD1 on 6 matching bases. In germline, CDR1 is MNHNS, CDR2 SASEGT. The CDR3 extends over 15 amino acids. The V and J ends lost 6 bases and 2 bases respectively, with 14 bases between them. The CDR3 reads CASRTGPRTYNEQFF. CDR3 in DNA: TGTGCCAGCAGAACAGGGCCCCGAACCTACAATGAGCAGTTCTTC.

This CDR3 reads CASRGGRVSYGYTF. DNA of the CDR3: TGTGCCAGCCGAGGAGGCAGGGTCAGCTATGGCTACACCTTC. V usage is TRBV6-1 and J usage is TRBJ1-2; a weak D match, TRBD1 (5 bases). Germline CDR1 MNHNS, CDR2 SASEGT. Between the trimmed V and J ends, which lost 8 bases and 4 bases, there was a span of 17 bases. The CDR3 runs 14 residues.

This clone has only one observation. The CDR3 is CASSRGGTEAFF. CDR3 nucleotides: TGTGCCAGCTCCAGGGGCGGGACTGAAGCTTTCTTT. The rearrangement uses TRBV18 and TRBJ1-1, with D possibly matching TRBD1 (6 bases). CDR1 is KGHSH and CDR2 is LQKENI in the germline V gene. The CDR3 is 12 amino acids. Trimming pared 6 bases from V and 5 bases from J, leaving 10 bases between.

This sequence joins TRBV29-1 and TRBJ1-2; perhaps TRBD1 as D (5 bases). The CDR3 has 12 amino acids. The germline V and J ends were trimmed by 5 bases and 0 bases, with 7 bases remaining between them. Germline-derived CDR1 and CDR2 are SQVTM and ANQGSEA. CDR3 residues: CSVMGANYGYTF. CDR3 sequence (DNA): TGCAGCGTTATGGGGGCTAACTATGGCTACACCTTC.

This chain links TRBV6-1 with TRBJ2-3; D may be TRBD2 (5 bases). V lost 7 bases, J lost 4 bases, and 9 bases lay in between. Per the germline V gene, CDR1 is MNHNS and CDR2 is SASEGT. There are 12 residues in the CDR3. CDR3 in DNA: TGTGCCAGCAAGGGAGCAGCAGATACGCAGTATTTT. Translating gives CASKGAADTQYF.

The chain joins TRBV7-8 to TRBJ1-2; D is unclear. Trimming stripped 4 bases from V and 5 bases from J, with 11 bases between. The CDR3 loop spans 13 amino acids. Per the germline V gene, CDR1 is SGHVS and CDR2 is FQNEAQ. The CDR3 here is CASSSTTGYGYTF. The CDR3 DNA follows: TGTGCCAGCAGCTCAACAACCGGGTATGGCTACACCTTC. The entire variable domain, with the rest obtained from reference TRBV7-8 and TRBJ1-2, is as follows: GAGVSQSPRYKVAKRGQDVALRCDPISGHVSLFWYQQALGQGPEFLTYFQNEAQLDKSGLPSDRFFAERPEGSVSTLKIQRTQQEDSAVYLCASSSTTGYGYTFGSGTRLTVV.

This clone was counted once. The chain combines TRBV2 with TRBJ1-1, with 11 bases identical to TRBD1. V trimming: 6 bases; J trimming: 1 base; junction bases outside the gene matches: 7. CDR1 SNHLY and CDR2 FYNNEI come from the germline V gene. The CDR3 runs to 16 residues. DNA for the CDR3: TGTGCCAGCAGATTGAGGACAGGGGGCCGGAACACTGAAGCTTTCTTT. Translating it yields CASRLRTGGRNTEAFF.

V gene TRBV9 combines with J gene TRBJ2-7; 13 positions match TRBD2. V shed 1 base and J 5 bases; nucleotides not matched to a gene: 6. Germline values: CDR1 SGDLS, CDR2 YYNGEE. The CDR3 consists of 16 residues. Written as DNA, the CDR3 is TGTGCCAGCAGCGTAACACTAGCGGGAGGGCAGGACGAGCAGTACTTC. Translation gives CASSVTLAGGQDEQYF.

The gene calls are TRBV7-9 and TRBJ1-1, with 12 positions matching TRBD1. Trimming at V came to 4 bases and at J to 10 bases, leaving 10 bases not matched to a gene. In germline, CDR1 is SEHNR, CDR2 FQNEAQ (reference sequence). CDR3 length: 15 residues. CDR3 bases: TGTGCCAGCAGCTCAGCCGGGACAGGGGGCCGAGGAGCTTTCTTT. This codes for CASSSAGTGGRGAFF.

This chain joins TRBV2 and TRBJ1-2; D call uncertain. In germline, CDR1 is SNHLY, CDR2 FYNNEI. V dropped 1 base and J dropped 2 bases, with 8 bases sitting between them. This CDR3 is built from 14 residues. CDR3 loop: CASSEVGENYGYTF. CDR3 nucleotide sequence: TGTGCCAGCAGTGAAGTTGGAGAGAACTATGGCTACACCTTC.

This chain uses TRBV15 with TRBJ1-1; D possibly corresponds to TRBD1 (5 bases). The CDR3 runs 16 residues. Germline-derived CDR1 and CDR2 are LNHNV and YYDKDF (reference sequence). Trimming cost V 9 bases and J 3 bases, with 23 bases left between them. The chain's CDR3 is CATSGRGVASYTEAFF. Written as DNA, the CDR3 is TGTGCCACGTCCGGACGGGGGGTTGCTTCTTACACTGAAGCTTTCTTT.

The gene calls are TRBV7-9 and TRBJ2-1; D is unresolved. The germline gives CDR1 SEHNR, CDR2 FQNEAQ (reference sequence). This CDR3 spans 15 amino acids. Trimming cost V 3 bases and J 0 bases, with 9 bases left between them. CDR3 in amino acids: CASSFGRSSYNEQFF. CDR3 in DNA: TGTGCCAGCAGCTTTGGTAGGAGCTCCTACAATGAGCAGTTCTTC.

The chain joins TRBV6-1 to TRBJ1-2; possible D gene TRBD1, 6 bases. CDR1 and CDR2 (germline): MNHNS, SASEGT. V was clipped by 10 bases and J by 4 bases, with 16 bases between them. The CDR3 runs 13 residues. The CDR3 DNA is TGTGCCACCTCCGACAGGAAAATCTATGGCTACACCTTC. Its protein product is CATSDRKIYGYTF.

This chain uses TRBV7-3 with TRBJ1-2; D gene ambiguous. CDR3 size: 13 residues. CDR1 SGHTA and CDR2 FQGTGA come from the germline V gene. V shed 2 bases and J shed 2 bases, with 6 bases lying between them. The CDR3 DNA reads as TGTGCCAGCAGCTTAGGTCCAAACTATGGCTACACCTTC. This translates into CASSLGPNYGYTF.